These T cell receptor beta chains were read from a single sample in a study of blood T cell repertoires in COVID-19. Using immunoSEQ multiplex PCR, the repertoire was profiled, and TCRdb retains in-frame clones only, with some absent. The sample carries over 250,000 clones, roughly 89% recorded once. Material for sequencing was PBMCs or T cells enriched from blood (not recorded which). The origin of the receptors is a woman aged 60-75 years who had recovered from COVID-19. The CDR3 runs from the conserved cysteine through the conserved F or W. D genes are given only for firm matches. The size entry is marked missing in some rows and otherwise reads once, few, many or a size class.

V gene	clone size	D gene	J gene	CDR3 protein	CDR3 DNA
TRBV29-1	NA	NA	TRBJ2-7	CSVLIEVGYEQYF	TGCAGCGTTTTAATAGAGGTTGGCTACGAGCAGTACTTC
TRBV30	NA	NA	TRBJ1-1	CAWNIDSEAFF	TGTGCCTGGAATATTGACAGTGAAGCTTTCTTT
TRBV27	NA	TRBD2	TRBJ2-1	CASSFMVTSGFF	TGTGCCAGCAGTTTTATGGTGACTAGCGGATTCTTC
TRBV7-9	many	NA	TRBJ1-5	CASSLGGPTNQPQHF	TGTGCCAGCTCCCTTGGAGGGCCGACCAATCAGCCCCAGCATTTT
TRBV5-5	NA	TRBD2	TRBJ2-3	CASSASGSTGFTDTQYF	TGTGCCAGCAGCGCTAGCGGGAGCACGGGTTTCACAGATACGCAGTATTTT
TRBV7-8	NA	TRBD1	TRBJ2-6	CASSLSLDRGPGANVLTF	TGTGCCAGCAGCCTATCCCTTGACAGGGGGCCTGGGGCCAACGTCCTGACTTTC
TRBV19	NA	TRBD1	TRBJ1-2	CASSTGTGNYGYTF	TGTGCCAGTAGTACCGGGACAGGAAACTATGGCTACACCTTC
TRBV27	NA	NA	TRBJ2-5	CASSLALGGTQYF	TGTGCCAGCAGTCTGGCGTTGGGGGGGACCCAGTACTTC
TRBV6-5	NA	NA	TRBJ1-6	CASRQTKQGNSPLHF	TGTGCCAGCCGCCAAACGAAACAGGGAAATTCACCCCTCCACTTT
TRBV5-1	few	NA	TRBJ1-1	CASSLAGQKNTEAFF	TGCGCCAGCAGCCTGGCTGGGCAGAAGAACACTGAAGCTTTCTTT
TRBV5-1	NA	NA	TRBJ2-7	CASSLAAVYEQYF	TGCGCCAGCAGCTTGGCCGCAGTTTACGAGCAGTACTTC
TRBV9	NA	NA	TRBJ2-1	CASSPLGAGFNEQFF	TGTGCCAGCAGCCCCCTCGGGGCGGGATTCAATGAGCAGTTCTTC
TRBV28	NA	TRBD1	TRBJ1-3	CASSSGTVSGNTIYF	TGTGCCAGCAGCTCCGGGACAGTCTCTGGAAACACCATATATTTT
TRBV7-3	NA	NA	TRBJ1-3	CASSSTGPGNTIYF	TGTGCCAGCAGCTCGACAGGTCCTGGAAACACCATATATTTT
TRBV12-5	few	NA	TRBJ1-1	CASGLAYGGTEAFF	TGTGCTAGTGGTTTGGCCTACGGGGGCACTGAAGCTTTCTTT
TRBV2	few	TRBD1	TRBJ1-6	CASSERQGTTNSPLHF	TGTGCCAGCAGCGAAAGACAGGGTACAACTAATTCACCCCTCCACTTT
TRBV6-5	once	NA	TRBJ1-2	CASSYYTLDRPYGYTF	TGTGCCAGCAGTTACTACACCCTCGACAGGCCCTATGGCTACACCTTC
TRBV29-1	NA	NA	TRBJ1-2	CSVDLQGTNYGYTF	TGCAGCGTTGACTTACAGGGAACTAACTATGGCTACACCTTC
TRBV5-6	NA	TRBD1	TRBJ2-2	CASSLGQGYGELFF	TGTGCCAGCAGCTTGGGACAGGGCTACGGGGAGCTGTTTTTT
TRBV7-8	NA	NA	TRBJ2-7	CASSLVGGFYEQYF	TGTGCCAGCAGCTTAGTTGGCGGATTTTACGAGCAGTACTTC
TRBV24-1	NA	NA	TRBJ2-7	CATSDWSSYEQYF	TGTGCCACCAGTGACTGGAGCTCCTACGAGCAGTACTTC
TRBV28	once	NA	TRBJ1-2	CASRTVDYGYTF	TGTGCCAGCAGGACAGTAGACTATGGCTACACCTTC
TRBV5-8	NA	NA	TRBJ1-3	CASSSRGNTIYF	TGTGCCAGCAGCTCCAGAGGAAACACCATATATTTT
TRBV5-6	NA	NA	TRBJ2-4	CASRRAMGPKNIQYF	TGTGCCAGCAGACGAGCGATGGGGCCAAAAAACATTCAGTACTTC
TRBV19	NA	NA	TRBJ1-1	CASSIDVQDGAFF	TGTGCCAGTAGTATAGATGTACAGGATGGAGCTTTCTTT
TRBV3-1/TRBV3-2	NA	NA	TRBJ1-6	CASSNLIQLSSYNSPLHF	TGTGCCAGCAGTAACCTTATTCAACTTAGCTCCTATAATTCACCCCTCCACTTT
TRBV25-1	NA	NA	TRBJ1-1	CASRPSGTEAFF	TGTGCCAGCAGACCGTCGGGCACTGAAGCTTTCTTT
TRBV19	NA	TRBD1	TRBJ2-3	CASAGGQGRGKPTDTQYF	TGTGCCAGCGCCGGGGGACAGGGACGAGGAAAACCCACAGATACGCAGTATTTT
TRBV5-6	NA	NA	TRBJ2-6	CASSFSPSGANVLTF	TGTGCCAGCAGCTTCTCCCCTTCTGGGGCCAACGTCCTGACTTTC